This record looks at one T cell receptor beta chain sequence and its context. Its antigen is currently unknown. The data belong to a study of Ad26.COV2.S vaccination and SARS-CoV-2 variants. Whole-study results and caveats: CD8+ and CD4+ T cells specific for spike reportedly responded with substantial breadth after vaccination.

The treatment is: about 20 received Ad26.COV2.S at low or high dose, single or two shots; roughly five received placebo; per-sample allocation not given. Sampling occurred on day 63 after the first vaccine or placebo injection. Produced via immunoSEQ multiplex PCR; TCRdb's table is partial and in-frame only. The sample yields around 320,000 clones, roughly 80% seen once. This receptor was identified in a person between 18 and 65 years old who received the Ad26.COV2.S COVID-19 vaccine or a placebo. The source was peripheral blood, collected in a trial of Ad26.COV2.S vaccine versus placebo.

The CDR3 loop is CASSPRHGDPNYGYTF. The CDR3 DNA sequence: TGTGCCAGCAGCCCCCGACACGGAGACCCTAACTATGGCTACACCTTC. This chain connects TRBV9 to TRBJ1-2; D is unresolved. The V and J ends lost 4 bases and 0 bases respectively, with 16 bases between them. This CDR3 spans 16 amino acids. CDR1 SGDLS and CDR2 YYNGEE come from the germline V gene.